Each of the 22 T cell receptor beta chains below was sequenced from the same sample in a study of control samples from healthy donors and cancer patients. TCRdb keeps only in-frame clones here, not all; method: immunoSEQ multiplex PCR. This sample has 100,000 to 150,000 clones; roughly nine tenths occur once, and the top ten carry 1.5% to 2%. Material for sequencing was blood. These receptors were collected from a man in his late teens or twenties in good health.

At least ten counts were recorded for this clone. The chain uses TRBV7-9 and TRBJ2-7; 11 positions match TRBD2. Trimming removed 0 bases from V and 6 bases from J; junction bases left unmatched: 10. Germline lookup yields CDR1 SEHNR and CDR2 FQNEAQ (reference sequence). This CDR3 region has 17 residues. The CDR3 nucleotides read TGTGCCAGCAGCTTAGCGTCTGGGTTAGCGGGAGGGCGCGAGCAGTACTTC. Translation gives CASSLASGLAGGREQYF.

This sequence joins TRBV7-6 and TRBJ2-2; TRBD1 matches 9 bases. This CDR3 region has 16 residues. Trimming at V came to 4 bases and at J to 5 bases, leaving 8 bases not matched to a gene. Germline values: CDR1 SGHVS, CDR2 FNYEAQ. DNA of the CDR3: TGTGCCAGCAGCTCCAAGGGACAGGGAAGGACCGGGGAGCTGTTTTTT. The encoded protein is CASSSKGQGRTGELFF.

The rearrangement links TRBV5-8 to TRBJ1-2; a possible D gene is TRBD1 (5 bases). The germline V gene encodes CDR1 SGHTS and CDR2 YDEGEE. This CDR3 spans 16 amino acids. The V end lost 0 bases, the J end lost 0 bases, and 12 bases lay between the germline ends. Written as DNA, the CDR3 is TGTGCCAGCAGCTTGGCGGGGCAGCTTACTAACTATGGCTACACCTTC. This encodes CASSLAGQLTNYGYTF.

J is TRBJ2-7 and V is TRBV9; 9 nucleotides line up with TRBD1. This CDR3 spans 14 amino acids. Germline loops: CDR1 SGDLS, CDR2 YYNGEE. Trimming took 3 bases from V and 7 from J; bases not matched to a gene: 8. Here the CDR3 reads CASSAYGTGKEQYF. The DNA of the CDR3 is TGTGCCAGCAGCGCGTATGGGACAGGGAAAGAGCAGTACTTC. Full variable domain (outside the CDR3, taken from reference TRBV9 and TRBJ2-7): DSGVTQTPKHLITATGQRVTLRCSPRSGDLSVYWYQQSLDQGLQFLIQYYNGEERAKGNILERFSAQQFPDLHSELNLSSLELGDSALYFCASSAYGTGKEQYFGPGTRLTVT.

CDR3 coding DNA: TGTGCCTGGAGTGGGCAGGGGGCAAACTACGAGCAGTACTTC. It specifies CAWSGQGANYEQYF. J is TRBJ2-7 and V is TRBV30; 8 bases map to TRBD1. The CDR3 runs to 14 residues. Unmatched junction bases numbered 5, after V lost 1 base and J lost 3 bases. The germline CDR1 and CDR2 sequences are GTSNPN and SVGIG (reference sequence).

This chain connects TRBV12-5 to TRBJ1-3; 8 bases map to TRBD1. This CDR3 region has 17 residues. CDR1 and CDR2 (germline): LGHNT, FRNRAP. With V trimmed by 0 bases and J by 2 bases, 6 bases remained unmatched. CDR3 DNA: TGTGCTAGTGGTTTGGTTGTGGGGACAGGAGCTGGAAACACCATATATTTT. Protein: CASGLVVGTGAGNTIYF.

The genes are TRBV6-2 or TRBV6-3 and TRBJ1-2, with 7 positions matching TRBD1. The junction had 3 bases not matched to a gene; V was cut back by 0 bases and J by 2 bases. This CDR3 contains 15 residues. Germline CDR1 MNHEY, CDR2 SVGEGT. The CDR3 loop reads CASSYSGDRNYGYTF. The CDR3 coding sequence is TGTGCCAGCAGTTACTCTGGGGACAGAAACTATGGCTACACCTTC.

This chain joins TRBV14 and TRBJ1-1, with D uncertain. CDR1 and CDR2 (germline): SGHDN, FVKESK. Trimming pared 0 bases from V and 2 bases from J, leaving 4 bases between. The CDR3 extends over 13 amino acids. The CDR3 DNA reads TGTGCCAGCAGCCAAGAAGGCAACACTGAAGCTTTCTTT. Amino acid sequence: CASSQEGNTEAFF.

The chain couples TRBV10-1 to TRBJ2-7; D may be TRBD1 or TRBD2 (7 bases each). Trimming pared 0 bases from V and 0 bases from J, leaving 15 bases between. Germline CDR1 is WNHNN and CDR2 is SYGVQD (reference sequence). The CDR3 contains 17 residues. The CDR3 region has the DNA TGCGCCAGCAGTGAGTCGAGCGACAGGGAGGGCTCCTACGAGCAGTACTTC. It yields the protein CASSESSDREGSYEQYF.

This clone occurred once. As DNA, the CDR3 is TGTGCCACCAGCACAGTCTCTGGGGCCAACGTCCTGACTTTC. It translates to CATSTVSGANVLTF. The rearrangement links TRBV15 to TRBJ2-6, with D hard to call. Per the germline V gene, CDR1 is LNHNV and CDR2 is YYDKDF (reference sequence). The V end was cut by 4 bases, the J end by 0 bases, with 4 bases between. CDR3 length equals 14 residues.

The CDR3 DNA sequence: TGTGCCAGCTCACTTACCCTTGGGGACAGGGGGCGAACTGAAGCTTTCTTT. Protein product: CASSLTLGDRGRTEAFF. The V and J genes are TRBV18 and TRBJ1-1, with 12 bases that match TRBD1. Unmatched junction bases numbered 11, after V lost 4 bases and J lost 5 bases. The CDR3 is 17 amino acids. Germline assignment: CDR1 KGHSH and CDR2 LQKENI. Full variable domain (missing parts from reference TRBV18 and TRBJ1-1): NAGVMQNPRHLVRRRGQEARLRCSPMKGHSHVYWYRQLPEEGLKFMVYLQKENIIDESGMPKERFSAEFPKEGPSILRIQQVVRGDSAAYFCASSLTLGDRGRTEAFFGQGTRLTVV.

The chain joins TRBV30 to TRBJ1-1; a weak D match, TRBD1 (5 bases). Germline CDR1 GTSNPN, CDR2 SVGIG (reference sequence). The CDR3 sequence is 12 residues long. The CDR3 sequence is CAFPGGGTEAFF. The CDR3 coding sequence is TGTGCTTTCCCGGGGGGGGGCACTGAAGCTTTCTTT.

This rearrangement joins TRBV19 to TRBJ1-1; D is perhaps TRBD1 (6 bases). This CDR3 spans 14 amino acids. V was shortened by 3 bases and J by 3 bases, with 11 bases between the two germline ends. The germline V gene has CDR1 LNHDA and CDR2 SQIVND (reference sequence). CDR3 sequence (DNA): TGTGCCAGTAGTATCCGGGCAGGGGACACTGAAGCTTTCTTT. This gives the protein CASSIRAGDTEAFF.

This sequence joins TRBV5-8 and TRBJ1-2, with 9 bases fitting TRBD1. In germline, CDR1 is SGHTS, CDR2 YDEGEE. There are 15 residues in the CDR3. V shed 0 bases and J 2 bases; nucleotides not matched to a gene: 2. The CDR3: CASSLAGQGNYGYTF. Here the CDR3 DNA reads TGTGCCAGCAGCTTGGCCGGACAGGGGAACTATGGCTACACCTTC.

This clone was detected a few times. The chain has TRBV18 and TRBJ2-7, with 7 bases matching TRBD2. This CDR3 has 13 amino acids. Germline CDR1 reads KGHSH; CDR2 reads LQKENI. The trim removed 3 bases at V and 3 bases at J, leaving 2 bases unmatched. The DNA for the CDR3 is TGTGCCAGCTCACCCGGGACTATCTACGAGCAGTACTTC. Translating gives CASSPGTIYEQYF.

The chain is built from TRBV3-1 (or the pseudogene TRBV3-2) and TRBJ2-1; D is undetermined. V lost 1 base and J lost 7, with 14 bases in between. This CDR3 is built from 15 residues. CDR1 and CDR2 from the germline V gene are LGHDT and YNNKEL (reference sequence). The CDR3 loop is CASSQVWTPGNEQFF. CDR3 in DNA: TGTGCCAGCAGCCAAGTCTGGACCCCCGGGAATGAGCAGTTCTTC.

The chain recombines TRBV7-3 with TRBJ2-1, with 10 bases fitting TRBD2. After removal of 5 bases from V and 9 bases from J, the junction contained 7 bases not matched to a gene. The CDR3 runs to 14 residues. Germline lookup yields CDR1 SGHTA and CDR2 FQGTGA. The CDR3 bases are TGTGCCAGCAGCCCAAGCGGGAGGGTCAGTGAGCAGTTCTTC. This codes for CASSPSGRVSEQFF. Full variable domain (rest looked up from reference TRBV7-3 and TRBJ2-1): GAGVSQTPSNKVTEKGKYVELRCDPISGHTALYWYRQSLGQGPEFLIYFQGTGAADDSGLPNDRFFAVRPEGSVSTLKIQRTERGDSAVYLCASSPSGRVSEQFFGPGTRLTVL.

V is TRBV6-5 and J is TRBJ1-1; D is uncertain. There are 13 residues in the CDR3. Germline values: CDR1 MNHEY, CDR2 SVGAGI. The V and J ends lost 0 bases and 4 bases respectively, with 6 bases between them. CDR3 bases: TGTGCCAGCAGTTACTCGGCGAGCACTGAAGCTTTCTTT. This encodes CASSYSASTEAFF.

The chain carries TRBV5-1 and TRBJ2-2, with 9 nucleotides matching TRBD1. CDR1 is SGHRS, CDR2 YFSETQ, per germline. V gave up 7 bases and J gave up 4 bases; unmatched junction bases: 14. This CDR3 has 17 residues. In nucleotides, the CDR3 is TGCGCCAGCGTCAAGGGGGACAGGGCAGTGGCCACCGGGGAGCTGTTTTTT. This translates into CASVKGDRAVATGELFF.

The chain uses TRBV19 and TRBJ1-3; D possibly corresponds to TRBD1 (6 bases). Germline CDR1 LNHDA, CDR2 SQIVND (reference sequence). Between the trimmed V and J ends, which lost 4 bases and 0 bases, there was a span of 7 bases. This CDR3 is 14 amino acids long. The CDR3 bases are TGTGCCAGTAGTACAGGGGCCTCTGGAAACACCATATATTTT. Translation: CASSTGASGNTIYF. The full variable domain, with the rest looked up from reference TRBV19 and TRBJ1-3, is DGGITQSPKYLFRKEGQNVTLSCEQNLNHDAMYWYRQDPGQGLRLIYYSQIVNDFQKGDIAEGYSVSREKKESFPLTVTSAQKNPTAFYLCASSTGASGNTIYFGEGSWLTVV.

V gene TRBV21-1 combines with J gene TRBJ1-3; the table's D call TRBD1 went unverified against the DNA. TRBV21-1 represents a pseudogene. CDR3 size: 13 residues. The CDR3 nucleotides are TGTGCCAGCACCAGGGGGCCTGGAAACACCATATATTTT. It specifies CASTRGPGNTIYF.

This clone appeared once. Here the CDR3 reads CASSQMRLAFTDTQYF. The CDR3 DNA is TGCGCCAGCAGCCAGATGCGACTAGCATTCACAGATACGCAGTATTTT. The rearrangement uses TRBV4-1 and TRBJ2-3; TRBD2 matches 7 bases. Germline loops: CDR1 MGHRA, CDR2 YSYEKL. This CDR3 has 16 amino acids. Losses at the gene ends were 3 bases for V and 2 bases for J; bases not matched to a gene: 8.